This T cell receptor beta chain derives from a study of blood T cell repertoires in COVID-19. Background on the study: COVID-19 samples collected from the United States, Italy and Spain covered acute and convalescent phases. The analysed material was cDNA or gDNA that came from T cells, B-cell-depleted T cells, or PBMCs.

The CDR3 is 14 residues long. The ends lost 8 bases at V and 4 bases at J; junction bases unmatched: 5. Germline V gene lookup returns CDR1 MNHEY and CDR2 SVGAGI. Original analysis: The authors estimated nucleated cell counts from reference gene primer amplification. Sequencing used immunoSEQ multiplex PCR; TCRdb keeps in-frame clones, though not all of them. V and J calls and clone size are those listed in that table; D and trimming were worked out from the DNA. The table records under 250,000 clones, roughly four fifths of them present only once. This TCR was recovered from a woman aged 40 to 50 with acute or convalescent COVID-19. Sequencing was carried out using peripheral blood. The rearrangement joins TRBV6-5 to TRBJ1-5, with 10 bases lining up with TRBD1. The CDR3 DNA reads TGTGCCAGCGGAAGGGACAGGGGAAATCAGCCCCAGCATTTT. Protein product: CASGRDRGNQPQHF.